The 12 T cell receptor beta chains below all came from one sample that was sequenced in a study of blood T cell repertoires in COVID-19. Measured with immunoSEQ multiplex PCR; TCRdb has only the in-frame clones, and not every one. The table records some 250,000 clones, less than 90% of them present only once. Sequenced input: peripheral blood. These receptors all come from a man in his fifties or sixties with acute or convalescent COVID-19.

J is TRBJ1-1 and V is TRBV11-1; TRBD1 matches 8 bases. V was clipped by 5 bases and J by 5 bases; unmatched bases: 10. In germline, CDR1 is SGHAT, CDR2 FQDESV (reference sequence). This CDR3 spans 15 amino acids. The CDR3 DNA is TGTGCCAGCAGCCCCCTCCTGACAGGGGTAACTGAAGCTTTCTTT. Its translation is CASSPLLTGVTEAFF.

CDR3 nucleotides: TGTGCCAGCAGTCTCAACCGGGCGGGAGGTGATGAGCAGTTCTTC. Protein: CASSLNRAGGDEQFF. The chain recombines TRBV3-1 (or the pseudogene TRBV3-2) with TRBJ2-1, with 8 bases fitting TRBD2. The CDR3 consists of 15 residues. The J segment lost 8 bases and the V segment lost 6 bases, leaving 12 bases of the junction unmatched. CDR1 is LGHDT, CDR2 YNNKEL, per germline (reference sequence).

This sequence joins TRBV2 and TRBJ2-5, with 9 bases lining up with TRBD1. The CDR3 has 15 residues. The germline gives CDR1 SNHLY, CDR2 FYNNEI. V shed 6 bases and J 5 bases; nucleotides not matched to a gene: 10. CDR3 DNA: TGTGCCAGCAGACTAAATACAGGGGGCCGGGAGACCCAGTACTTC. This codes for CASRLNTGGRETQYF.

In DNA form, the CDR3 reads TGCGCCAGCAGCCCCCCCGCGGGCCCAGTGAACGAGCAGTACTTC. Protein sequence: CASSPPAGPVNEQYF. V is TRBV10-1 and J is TRBJ2-7; D is possibly TRBD2 (5 bases). Germline CDR1 reads WNHNN; CDR2 reads SYGVQD (reference sequence). Trimming cost V 6 bases and J 5 bases, with 20 bases left between them. This CDR3 is built from 15 residues.

This chain uses TRBV2 with TRBJ2-5, with 7 bases aligning to TRBD1. CDR3 length: 15 amino acids. The trim removed 8 bases at V and 4 bases at J, leaving 13 bases unmatched. In germline, CDR1 is SNHLY, CDR2 FYNNEI. The CDR3 nucleotides read TGTGCCAGCCAATTTTCGAGACAGGGTAGAGAGACCCAGTACTTC. The encoded protein is CASQFSRQGRETQYF.

The chain combines TRBV7-9 with TRBJ2-3, with D possibly matching TRBD1 (6 bases). This CDR3 has 17 amino acids. V gave up 5 bases and J gave up 4 bases, with 22 bases separating them. Germline-derived CDR1 and CDR2 are SEHNR and FQNEAQ (reference sequence). For the CDR3, the DNA is TGTGCCAGCAGCGCCGGCGGCACAGGGAATGCCGCAGATACGCAGTATTTT. Amino acids: CASSAGGTGNAADTQYF.

This chain links TRBV7-9 with TRBJ2-7; 8 nucleotides match TRBD2. Trimming cost V 1 base and J 6 bases; bases outside gene matches: 8. Germline lookup yields CDR1 SEHNR and CDR2 FQNEAQ (reference sequence). The CDR3 contains 15 residues. The CDR3 loop reads CASSLGSGGVGEQYF. The CDR3 DNA is TGTGCCAGCAGCTTAGGCTCGGGAGGGGTGGGCGAGCAGTACTTC.

This clone was recorded once. The CDR3 sequence: CASSPGYSTDTQYF. The CDR3, as DNA: TGCGCCAGCAGCCCGGGATACAGTACAGATACGCAGTATTTT. The V and J genes are TRBV5-1 and TRBJ2-3; the D gene is possibly TRBD2 (5 bases). V shed 4 bases and J shed 3 bases, with 12 bases lying between them. CDR1 SGHRS and CDR2 YFSETQ come from the germline V gene. The length of the CDR3 is 14 residues. The full variable domain, rest sourced from reference TRBV5-1 and TRBJ2-3, is KAGVTQTPRYLIKTRGQQVTLSCSPISGHRSVSWYQQTPGQGLQFLFEYFSETQRNKGNFPGRFSGRQFSNSRSEMNVSTLELGDSALYLCASSPGYSTDTQYFGPGTRLTVL.

This sequence joins TRBV30 and TRBJ2-5; 10 bases are a match to TRBD2. Trimming at V came to 4 bases and at J to 2 bases, leaving 19 bases not matched to a gene. Looked up from germline, CDR1 is GTSNPN and CDR2 is SVGIG (reference sequence). The CDR3 length is 19 residues. The CDR3 spells CAWTRTPLAGWWGQETQYF. The CDR3 coding sequence is TGTGCCTGGACCCGAACCCCACTAGCGGGGTGGTGGGGGCAAGAGACCCAGTACTTC.

V is TRBV12-5 and J is TRBJ1-3; TRBD1 matches 7 bases. Germline CDR1 and CDR2: LGHNT and FRNRAP. There are 16 residues in the CDR3. The ends lost 0 bases at V and 5 bases at J; junction bases unmatched: 7. Here the CDR3 DNA reads TGTGCTAGTGGTTTGGTACGGGACAGCGCCCGAAACACCATATATTTT. This codes for CASGLVRDSARNTIYF. The complete variable domain, with remaining parts taken from reference TRBV12-5 and TRBJ1-3, reads DARVTQTPRHKVTEMGQEVTMRCQPILGHNTVFWYRQTMMQGLELLAYFRNRAPLDDSGMPKDRFSAEMPDATLATLKIQPSEPRDSAVYFCASGLVRDSARNTIYFGEGSWLTVV.

The J gene is TRBJ2-2, the V gene TRBV5-1; possible D gene TRBD2, 6 bases. There are 15 residues in the CDR3. Germline V gene data show CDR1 as SGHRS and CDR2 as YFSETQ. V was trimmed by 0 bases and J by 5 bases, leaving 11 bases between them. CDR3 protein: CASSLGPGGTGELFF. The CDR3 bases are TGCGCCAGCAGCTTGGGCCCTGGGGGGACCGGGGAGCTGTTTTTT.

V gene TRBV10-3 combines with J gene TRBJ2-1; 8 bases are a match to TRBD2. The J segment lost 5 bases and the V segment lost 0 bases, leaving 6 bases of the junction unmatched. The CDR3 consists of 16 residues. Looked up from germline, CDR1 is ENHRY and CDR2 is SYGVKD. The CDR3 protein is CAISESKTGGDNEQFF. The CDR3 DNA sequence: TGTGCCATCAGTGAGTCTAAAACGGGAGGGGACAATGAGCAGTTCTTC.